This T cell receptor beta chain was captured in a study of cytomegalovirus exposure and HLA in healthy donors. About the study: Among the 398 donors who were genotyped, approximately 83% fell in the genetic ancestry cluster that is associated with self-reported Caucasian donors.

CDR1 and CDR2 (germline): SGDLS, YYNGEE. J lost 12 bases, V lost 0 bases, and 11 bases had no gene match. This CDR3 has 14 amino acids. Notes on the study in general: Reportedly, HLA-A and HLA-B alleles of most subjects were accurately predicted from TCR beta. Only CMV serostatus was available as immune exposure information.

Primers for the PCR totalled 60 Vbeta and 13 Jbeta. Data came from immunoSEQ multiplex PCR; TCRdb stores just in-frame clones and leaves some out. The sample consists of under 45,000 clones, over 60% of them appearing once. A remark on this clone: The target antigen is unknown.

What was sequenced was PBMCs. This TCR derives from a man aged 30 to 39 in good health and CMV-seronegative. The chain recombines TRBV9 with TRBJ2-5, with 7 bases that match TRBD2. CDR3 protein: CASSVEPSGNLKYF. CDR3 sequence (DNA): TGTGCCAGCAGCGTAGAGCCTAGCGGTAACCTTAAGTACTTC.